These T cell receptor beta chains were read from a single sample in a study of blood T cells in healthy people across ages. TCRdb reanalysed the 5' RACE reads using MiXCR and keeps one entry per CDR3 protein. The repertoire consists of roughly 1,800,000 distinct CDR3 sequences, with roughly 50% occurring once and the leading ten covering 2.1%. Sample: blood. The receptors here all came from a woman between 40 and 55 years old in good health. CDR3s include the opening cysteine and the closing phenylalanine or tryptophan. The D gene is left open where the match is weak. Where a row states a size, it is once, few, many or the class of an expanded clone; other rows omit it.

TRBV14	.	TRBJ2-5	few	TGTGCCAGCAGCCAAGCGTCGGGTGTTCAGTACTTC	CASSQASGVQYF
TRBV25-1	TRBD1	TRBJ2-3	.	TGTGCCAGCAGGATGTCAGGGGGAGATACGCAGTATTTT	CASRMSGGDTQYF
TRBV20-1	.	TRBJ2-1	few	TGCAGTGCTAGACATACCCCGGGACTCACGCACAATGAGCAGTTCTTC	CSARHTPGLTHNEQFF
TRBV12-3/TRBV12-4	.	TRBJ2-4	.	TGTGCCAGCAGTCTTCGGGGGGCCTCCAACATTCAGTACTTC	CASSLRGASNIQYF
TRBV18	.	TRBJ2-5	.	TGTGCCAGCTCACCAAGGATGGCAGGGTCACTACAAGAGACCCAGTACTTC	CASSPRMAGSLQETQYF
TRBV9	.	TRBJ2-6	few	TGTGCCAGCAGCGTATTGCACTCTGGGGCCAACGTCCTGACTTTC	CASSVLHSGANVLTF
TRBV12-3/TRBV12-4	TRBD2	TRBJ2-6	.	TGTGCCAGCCAACGGGGAGGGACCAGCTCTGGGGCCAACGTCCTGACTTTC	CASQRGGTSSGANVLTF
TRBV5-6	TRBD1	TRBJ2-1	few	TGTGCCAGCAGCTTAGGGGGGACAGGCTTCAATGAGCAGTTCTTC	CASSLGGTGFNEQFF
TRBV4-3	.	TRBJ1-5	.	TGCGCCAGCAGCCAAGAGGTCAGGCAGCTCAATCAGCCCCAGCATTTT	CASSQEVRQLNQPQHF
TRBV9	.	TRBJ1-2	.	TGTGCCAGCAGCGTAGATGGGGGTAACTATGGCTACACCTTC	CASSVDGGNYGYTF
TRBV6-1	TRBD1	TRBJ1-1	.	TGTGCCAGCAGCGGACAGGGGTTGAAAGCTTTCTTT	CASSGQGLKAFF
TRBV9	TRBD1	TRBJ2-3	few	TGTGCCAGCAGCCCCCCGACAGGGGTATCAGATACGCAGTATTTT	CASSPPTGVSDTQYF
TRBV7-7	.	TRBJ2-3	.	TGTGCTAGCAGCCGCACTGAGCGGGGCACAGATACGCAGTATTTT	CASSRTERGTDTQYF
TRBV6-1	TRBD1	TRBJ2-7	once	TGTGCCAGCAGACCCGGGACAGGGGCCGCCTACGAGCAGTACTTC	CASRPGTGAAYEQYF
TRBV5-1	.	TRBJ1-2	.	TGCGCCAGCAGCCAAGGGACACTCGCTAACTATGGCTACACCTTC	CASSQGTLANYGYTF
TRBV28	.	TRBJ2-3	few	TGTGCCAGCAAAATCTATCGTACTGCGGATACGCAGTATTTT	CASKIYRTADTQYF
TRBV20-1	TRBD2	TRBJ2-1	.	TGCAGTGCTAGCAGCGGGGTCTCGGATGAGCAGTTCTTC	CSASSGVSDEQFF
TRBV9	.	TRBJ2-7	.	TGTGCCAGCAGCGTAGGGACAGACCCCTCCTACGAGCAGTACTTC	CASSVGTDPSYEQYF
TRBV10-3	.	TRBJ1-2	.	TGTGCCATCAGCGGGGGACCGTCGGGCTATGGCTACACCTTC	CAISGGPSGYGYTF
TRBV9	.	TRBJ2-3	.	TGTGCCAGCAGCGTCTACAGGGTTGGGGGCACAGATACGCAGTATTTT	CASSVYRVGGTDTQYF
TRBV20-1	.	TRBJ2-4	few	TGCAGTGCTAGAGGAGGGCGGGCCGGTGAGCAGTACTTC	CSARGGRAGEQYF
TRBV4-2	TRBD1	TRBJ2-5	.	TGTGCCAGCAGCCAAAATACAGGGGGGACCCAGTACTTC	CASSQNTGGTQYF
TRBV7-9	.	TRBJ1-3	.	TGTGCCAGCAGCTTAGATTGGACGGCGGGAAACACCATATATTTT	CASSLDWTAGNTIYF
TRBV27	.	TRBJ2-2	.	TGTGCCAGCAGTTTAATGGGCAGACCCACCGGGGAGCTGTTTTTT	CASSLMGRPTGELFF
TRBV29-1	.	TRBJ2-3	.	TGCAGCGGATGGGAACCGGGGGCGCAATGGCCGACACATACGCAGTATTTT	CSGWEPGAQWPTHTQYF
TRBV6-1	TRBD2	TRBJ2-1	.	TGTGCCAGCAGTCGTCAGACTAGCGGGGGGGCCATTGAGCGGTTCTTC	CASSRQTSGGAIERFF